This T cell receptor (beta chain) was identified in a study of cytomegalovirus exposure and HLA in healthy donors. This CDR3 region has 18 residues. Trimming removed 2 bases at V and 4 bases at J, with 23 bases between. Germline CDR1 and CDR2: MNHNS and SASEGT. Profiling relied on immunoSEQ multiplex PCR, and the TCRdb table lists in-frame clones only, not all of them. The data show around 120,000 clones, about 87% seen once. This rearrangement joins TRBV6-1 to TRBJ2-5, with D possibly being TRBD1 (6 bases). The sequence was obtained from a woman younger than 30 in good health and CMV-seronegative. Source material: PBMCs. The DNA for the CDR3 is TGTGCCAGCAGTGAATGGTACCTGGAAGGGGGACGGGGAGAGACCCAGTACTTC. Its translation: CASSEWYLEGGRGETQYF.